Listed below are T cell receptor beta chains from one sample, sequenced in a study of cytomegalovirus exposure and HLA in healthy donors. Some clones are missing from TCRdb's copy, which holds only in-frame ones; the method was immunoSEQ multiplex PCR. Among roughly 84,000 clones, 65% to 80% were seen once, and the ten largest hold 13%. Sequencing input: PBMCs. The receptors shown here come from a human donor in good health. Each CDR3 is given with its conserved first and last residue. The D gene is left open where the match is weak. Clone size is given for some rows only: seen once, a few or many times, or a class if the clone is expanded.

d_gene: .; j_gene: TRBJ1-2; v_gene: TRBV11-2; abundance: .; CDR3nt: TGTGCCAGCAGCTTCGGGACTGCTAATGTCGGCTACACCTTC; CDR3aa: CASSFGTANVGYTF
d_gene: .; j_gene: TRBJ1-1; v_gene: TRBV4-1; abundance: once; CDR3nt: TGCGCCAGCAGCCAAGCTCACCGGCAATCTAGATTGGAAGCTTTCTTT; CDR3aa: CASSQAHRQSRLEAFF
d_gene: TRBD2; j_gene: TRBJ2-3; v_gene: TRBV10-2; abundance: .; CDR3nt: TGCGCCAGCAGTTTTAGCGGGGGGACAGATACGCAGTATTTT; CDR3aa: CASSFSGGTDTQYF
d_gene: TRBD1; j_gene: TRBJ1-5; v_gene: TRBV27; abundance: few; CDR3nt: TGTGCCAGCAGTTTATCTGGGACAGTAAGCAATCAGCCCCAGCATTTT; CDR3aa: CASSLSGTVSNQPQHF
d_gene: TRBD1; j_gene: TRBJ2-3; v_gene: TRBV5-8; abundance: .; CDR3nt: TGTGCCAGCAGCTTGGATCCCCGGCAGGGGGCCAGCACAGATACGCAGTATTTT; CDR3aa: CASSLDPRQGASTDTQYF
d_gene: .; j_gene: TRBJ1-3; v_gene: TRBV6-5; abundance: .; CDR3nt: TGTGCCAGCAGTTACAAGGGGGTGTACTCTGGAAACACCATATATTTT; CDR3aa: CASSYKGVYSGNTIYF
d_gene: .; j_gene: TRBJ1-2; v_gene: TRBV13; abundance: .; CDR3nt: TGTGCCAGCAGCCCCAGGCGCAATAACTATGGCTACACCTTC; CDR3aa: CASSPRRNNYGYTF
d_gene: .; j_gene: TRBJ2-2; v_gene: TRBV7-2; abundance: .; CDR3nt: TGTGCCAGCAGCCAATACACCGGGGAGCTGTTTTTT; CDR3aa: CASSQYTGELFF
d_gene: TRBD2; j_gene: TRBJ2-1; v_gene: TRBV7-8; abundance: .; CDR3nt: TGTGCCAGCAGCTTAGCGCTAAGACTAGCCTCCTACAATGAGCAGTTCTTC; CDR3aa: CASSLALRLASYNEQFF
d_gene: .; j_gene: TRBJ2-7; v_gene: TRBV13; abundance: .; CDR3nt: TGTGCCAGCAGCCCGGCGGGCAGGGGTGGCTACGAGCAGTACTTC; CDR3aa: CASSPAGRGGYEQYF
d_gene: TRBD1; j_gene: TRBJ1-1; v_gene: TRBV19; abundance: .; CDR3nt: TGTGCCAGTAAGGACAGGGTGAACACTGAAGCTTTCTTT; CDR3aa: CASKDRVNTEAFF
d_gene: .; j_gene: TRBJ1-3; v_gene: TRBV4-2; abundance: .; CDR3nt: TGTGCCAGCAGCCAAGATTGGAGTTCGGGAAACACCATATATTTT; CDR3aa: CASSQDWSSGNTIYF
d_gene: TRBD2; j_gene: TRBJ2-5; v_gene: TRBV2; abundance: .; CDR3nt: TGTGCCAGCAGTAGACTAGCGGGGGGGCCAATTGAAGAGACCCAGTACTTC; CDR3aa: CASSRLAGGPIEETQYF
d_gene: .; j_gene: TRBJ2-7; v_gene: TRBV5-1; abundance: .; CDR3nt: TGCGCCAGCAGCTTGCAAACGAGAACTCCCTACGAGCAGTACTTC; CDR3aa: CASSLQTRTPYEQYF
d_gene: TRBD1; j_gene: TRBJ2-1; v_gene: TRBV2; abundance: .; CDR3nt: TGTGCCAGCGCCGGGACAGGGGCCTACAATGAGCAGTTCTTC; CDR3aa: CASAGTGAYNEQFF
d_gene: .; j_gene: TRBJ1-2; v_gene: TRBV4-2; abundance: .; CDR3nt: TGTGCCAGCAGCCAGCAACAGGGATCTGGCTACACCTTC; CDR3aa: CASSQQQGSGYTF
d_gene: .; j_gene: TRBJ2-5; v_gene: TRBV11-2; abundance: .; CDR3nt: TGTGCCAGCAGCTTAGGTGTCGGGTCCCGGGAGACCCAGTACTTC; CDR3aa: CASSLGVGSRETQYF
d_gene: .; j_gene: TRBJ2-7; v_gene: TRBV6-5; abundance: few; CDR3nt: TGTGCCAGCAGCAACTATTACGAGCAGTACTTC; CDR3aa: CASSNYYEQYF
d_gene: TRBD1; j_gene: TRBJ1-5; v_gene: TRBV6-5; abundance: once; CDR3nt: TGTGCCAGCAGCCCGGACAGGGGCAAGAATCAGCCCCAGCATTTT; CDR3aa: CASSPDRGKNQPQHF
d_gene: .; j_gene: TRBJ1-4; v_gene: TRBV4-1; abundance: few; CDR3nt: TGCGCCAGCAGCCAAGTATCAGGGTGGCGTGAAAAACTGTTTTTT; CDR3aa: CASSQVSGWREKLFF
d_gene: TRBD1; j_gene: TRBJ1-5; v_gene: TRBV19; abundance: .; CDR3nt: TGTGCCAGTAGGGACAGGGAACAGCCCCAGCATTTT; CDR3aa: CASRDREQPQHF
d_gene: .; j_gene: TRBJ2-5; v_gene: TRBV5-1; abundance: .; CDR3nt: TGCGCCAGCAGCTTTGACAGGCGGGAGACCCAGTACTTC; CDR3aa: CASSFDRRETQYF
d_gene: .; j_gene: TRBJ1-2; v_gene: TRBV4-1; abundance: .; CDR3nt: TGCGCCAGCAGCCAAGGTTGGAACAGGGCCTATGGCTACACCTTC; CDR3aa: CASSQGWNRAYGYTF
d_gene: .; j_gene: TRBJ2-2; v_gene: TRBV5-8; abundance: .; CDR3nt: TGTGCCAGCAGCGTCAGGTACACCGGGGAGCTGTTTTTT; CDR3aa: CASSVRYTGELFF
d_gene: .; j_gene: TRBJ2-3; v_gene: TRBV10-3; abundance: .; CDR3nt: TGTGCCACCTCTTCGGATACGCAGTATTTT; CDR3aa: CATSSDTQYF
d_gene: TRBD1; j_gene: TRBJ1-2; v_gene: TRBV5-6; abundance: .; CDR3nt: TGTGCCAGCAGCTTGATGACAGGGTTTAACTATGGCTACACCTTC; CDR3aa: CASSLMTGFNYGYTF
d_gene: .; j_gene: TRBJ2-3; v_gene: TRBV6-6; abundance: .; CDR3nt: TGTGCCAGCAGCCGGGGGGCCGGCACAGATACGCAGTATTTT; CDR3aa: CASSRGAGTDTQYF
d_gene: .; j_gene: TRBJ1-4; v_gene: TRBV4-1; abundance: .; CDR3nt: TGCGCCAGCTCCAGCAGGGAAGGTTTGTTGAGGGAAAAACTGTTTTTT; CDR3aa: CASSSREGLLREKLFF
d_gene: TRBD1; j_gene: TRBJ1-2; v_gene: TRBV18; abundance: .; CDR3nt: TGTGCCAGCTCACCGTCGGGACAGGGGGATGGCTACACCTTC; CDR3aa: CASSPSGQGDGYTF
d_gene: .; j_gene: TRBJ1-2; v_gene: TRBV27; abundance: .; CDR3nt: TGTGCCAGCAGTGGGTCAGGGGCAAGGGTTGGCTACACCTTC; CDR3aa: CASSGSGARVGYTF
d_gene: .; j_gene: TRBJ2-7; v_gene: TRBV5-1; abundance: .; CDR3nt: TGCGCCAGCAGCTTGGCACCTTCCCCCGGGGGAAGATACGAGCAGTACTTC; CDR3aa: CASSLAPSPGGRYEQYF
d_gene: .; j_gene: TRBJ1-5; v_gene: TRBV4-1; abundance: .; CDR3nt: TGCGCCAGCAGCCAAGATCCATATCAGCCCCAGCATTTT; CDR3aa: CASSQDPYQPQHF
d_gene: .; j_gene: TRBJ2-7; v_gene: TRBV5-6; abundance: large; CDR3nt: TGTGCCAGCAGCTTGTTTAGGGGGGGCGAGCAGTACTTC; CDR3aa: CASSLFRGGEQYF
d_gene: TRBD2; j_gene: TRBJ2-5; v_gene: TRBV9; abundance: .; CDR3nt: TGTGCCAGCAGCAAACTAGCGGGAGGGGAGACCCAGTACTTC; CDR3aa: CASSKLAGGETQYF
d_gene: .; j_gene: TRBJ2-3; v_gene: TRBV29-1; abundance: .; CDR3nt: TGCAGCGTTGTATTACGCGGGCTCCACACAGATACGCAGTATTTT; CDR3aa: CSVVLRGLHTDTQYF
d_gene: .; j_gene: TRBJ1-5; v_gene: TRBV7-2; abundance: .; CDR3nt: TGTGCCAGCAGCAAAAACAGGGATATTAATCAGCCCCAGAATTTT; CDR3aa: CASSKNRDINQPQNF
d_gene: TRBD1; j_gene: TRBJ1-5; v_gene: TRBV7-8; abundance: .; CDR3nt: TGTGCCAGCAGTCCTGCGACAGGGGGCATTCAGCCCCAGCATTTT; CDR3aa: CASSPATGGIQPQHF
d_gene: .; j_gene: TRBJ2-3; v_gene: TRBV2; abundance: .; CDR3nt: TGTGCCAGATATCGGACAGACTCAGATACGCAGTATTTT; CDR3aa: CARYRTDSDTQYF
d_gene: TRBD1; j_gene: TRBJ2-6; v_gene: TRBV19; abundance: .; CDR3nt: TGTGCCAGTAGTATCGGGACAGGTCGCTCTGGGGCCAACGTCCTGACTTTC; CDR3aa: CASSIGTGRSGANVLTF
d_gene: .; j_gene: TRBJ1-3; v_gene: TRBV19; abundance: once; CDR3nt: TGTGCCAGTAGTATTGAGGTATGGAGTATTGGAAACACCATATATTTT; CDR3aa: CASSIEVWSIGNTIYF
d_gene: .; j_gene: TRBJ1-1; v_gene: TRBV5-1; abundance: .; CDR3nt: TGCGCCAGCAGCTTGGTCCCAGGGAACACTGAAGCTTTCTTT; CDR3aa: CASSLVPGNTEAFF
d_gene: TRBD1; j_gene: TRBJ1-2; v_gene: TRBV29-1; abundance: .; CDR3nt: TGCAGCGGCAAGACAGGGCGCGGCTACACCTTC; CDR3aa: CSGKTGRGYTF
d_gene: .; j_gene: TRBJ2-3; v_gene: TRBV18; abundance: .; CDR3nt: TGTGCCAGCTCGTCTGACTACCTAAGCACAGATACGCAGTATTTT; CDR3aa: CASSSDYLSTDTQYF
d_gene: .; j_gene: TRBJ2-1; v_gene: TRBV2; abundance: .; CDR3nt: TGTGCCAGCTTTAGGGACACCGTATCTGAGCAGTTCTTC; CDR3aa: CASFRDTVSEQFF
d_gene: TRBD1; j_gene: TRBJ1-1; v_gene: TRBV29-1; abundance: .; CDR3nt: TGCAGCGTTGCGAGACAGGGAATGACTGAAGCCCTCTTT; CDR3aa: CSVARQGMTEALF